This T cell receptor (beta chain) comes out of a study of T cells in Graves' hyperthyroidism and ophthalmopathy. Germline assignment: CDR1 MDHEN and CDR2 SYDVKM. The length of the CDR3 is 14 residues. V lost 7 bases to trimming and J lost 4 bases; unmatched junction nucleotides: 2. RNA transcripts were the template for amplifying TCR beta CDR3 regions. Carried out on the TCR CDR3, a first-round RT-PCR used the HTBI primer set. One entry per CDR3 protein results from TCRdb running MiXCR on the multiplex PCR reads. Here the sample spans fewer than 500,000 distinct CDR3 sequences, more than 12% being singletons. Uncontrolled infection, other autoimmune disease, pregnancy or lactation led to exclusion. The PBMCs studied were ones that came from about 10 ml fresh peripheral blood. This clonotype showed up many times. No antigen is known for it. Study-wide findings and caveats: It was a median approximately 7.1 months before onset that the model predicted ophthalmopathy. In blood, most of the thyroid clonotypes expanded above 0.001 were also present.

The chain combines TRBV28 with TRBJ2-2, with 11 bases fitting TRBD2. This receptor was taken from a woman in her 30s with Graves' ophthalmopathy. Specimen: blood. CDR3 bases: TGTGCCAGCAAACTAGCGGGGGCCACCGGGGAGCTGTTTTTT. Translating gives CASKLAGATGELFF.